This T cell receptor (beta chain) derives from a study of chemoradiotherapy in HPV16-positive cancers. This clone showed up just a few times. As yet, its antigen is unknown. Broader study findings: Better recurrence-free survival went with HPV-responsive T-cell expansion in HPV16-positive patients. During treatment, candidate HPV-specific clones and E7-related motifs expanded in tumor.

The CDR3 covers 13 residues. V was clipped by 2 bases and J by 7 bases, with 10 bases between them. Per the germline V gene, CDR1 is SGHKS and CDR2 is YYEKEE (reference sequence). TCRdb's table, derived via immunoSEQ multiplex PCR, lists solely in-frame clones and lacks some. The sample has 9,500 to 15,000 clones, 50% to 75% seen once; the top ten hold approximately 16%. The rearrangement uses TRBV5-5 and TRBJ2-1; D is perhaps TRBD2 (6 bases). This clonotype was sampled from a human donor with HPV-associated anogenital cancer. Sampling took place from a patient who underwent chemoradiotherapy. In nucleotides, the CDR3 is TGTGCCAGCAGCTTAGGCCTAGCGAATGAGCAGTTCTTC. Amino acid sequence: CASSLGLANEQFF.